Presented here are 11 T cell receptor beta chains from one specimen sequenced in a study of blood T cell repertoires in COVID-19. Sequencing was performed with immunoSEQ multiplex PCR; in TCRdb, only in-frame clones are kept and a portion is missing. Of more than 110,000 clones listed, roughly 85% are singletons. The sequenced material came from peripheral blood. These TCRs come from a man aged 55 to 69 with acute or convalescent COVID-19.

The V and J genes are TRBV6-2 or TRBV6-3 and TRBJ2-7, with TRBD2 identical over 9 bases. Trimming cost V 6 bases and J 4 bases; bases outside gene matches: 7. The germline CDR1 and CDR2 sequences are MNHEY and SVGEGT. This CDR3 contains 14 residues. The CDR3 loop is CASSQTSGSYEQYF. The CDR3 DNA sequence: TGTGCCAGCAGCCAGACTAGCGGATCATACGAGCAGTACTTC.

In this sample, this clone turned up once. V usage is TRBV3-1 (or the pseudogene TRBV3-2) and J usage is TRBJ2-3; no definite D call. Germline assignment: CDR1 LGHDT and CDR2 YNNKEL (reference sequence). Trimming left V 1 base short and J 6 bases short, with 5 bases between. The CDR3 spans 12 residues. As DNA, the CDR3 is TGTGCCAGCAGCCAAGGTCCTGATACGCAGTATTTT. Protein: CASSQGPDTQYF.

The V call is TRBV5-1, the J call TRBJ2-7, with TRBD2 identical over 7 bases. The CDR3 runs to 16 residues. V shed 0 bases, J shed 0 bases, and the junction held 6 bases outside the gene matches. The V gene's germline CDR1 is SGHRS and CDR2 YFSETQ. The chain's CDR3 is CASSLAVGRASYEQYF. The CDR3 DNA reads TGCGCCAGCAGCTTGGCGGTGGGGAGGGCCTCCTACGAGCAGTACTTC.

This clone was seen only a few times. This chain uses TRBV28 with TRBJ1-2; D is unclear. The V end lost 6 bases, the J end lost 4 bases, and 21 bases lay between the germline ends. The CDR3 is 16 amino acids. Germline lookup yields CDR1 MDHEN and CDR2 SYDVKM. CDR3: CASSSPGEGAPYGYTF. CDR3 in DNA: TGTGCCAGCAGCTCTCCCGGGGAGGGAGCCCCCTATGGCTACACCTTC.

The rearrangement links TRBV11-3 to TRBJ2-7; D gene uncertain. This CDR3 has 14 amino acids. CDR1 and CDR2 (germline): SGHNT, YENEEA. V was pared by 5 bases and J by 1 base, with 12 bases between. CDR3 in DNA: TGTGCCAGCAGCCCAGAGGCAGCTTCCTACGAGCAGTACTTC. This translates into CASSPEAASYEQYF.

This rearrangement joins TRBV11-1 to TRBJ1-6, with D possibly matching TRBD1 (5 bases). V was pared by 4 bases and J by 7 bases, with 14 bases between. Germline CDR1 reads SGHAT; CDR2 reads FQDESV (reference sequence). The CDR3 runs to 15 residues. The CDR3 is CASSSTTRGNSPLHF. CDR3 sequence (DNA): TGTGCCAGCAGCTCCACCACACGGGGGAATTCACCCCTCCACTTT. Supplemented by reference TRBV11-1 and TRBJ1-6, the full variable domain reads EAEVAQSPRYKITEKSQAVAFWCDPISGHATLYWYRQILGQGPELLVQFQDESVVDDSQLPKDRFSAERLKGVDSTLKIQPAELGDSAMYLCASSSTTRGNSPLHFGNGTRLTVT.

This chain connects TRBV27 to TRBJ2-1; 9 bases map to TRBD2. CDR3 length: 14 amino acids. Germline V gene lookup returns CDR1 MNHEY and CDR2 SMNVEV (reference sequence). Trimming cost V 3 bases and J 8 bases; bases outside gene matches: 5. The CDR3, as DNA: TGTGCCAGCAGTTTGCGGGAGGGCCTTTATGAGCAGTTCTTC. This gives the protein CASSLREGLYEQFF.

This chain links TRBV11-2 with TRBJ2-2; 9 nucleotides agree with TRBD1. With V trimmed by 6 bases and J by 1 base, 6 bases remained unmatched. CDR3 length equals 16 residues. The germline CDR1 and CDR2 sequences are SGHAT and FQNNGV. CDR3 bases: TGTGCCAGCAGTTTTCCGGGACAGGGGAACACCGGGGAGCTGTTTTTT. Amino acid sequence: CASSFPGQGNTGELFF.

V usage is TRBV27 and J usage is TRBJ2-7, with 12 bases lining up with TRBD2. Germline values: CDR1 MNHEY, CDR2 SMNVEV (reference sequence). Trimming cost V 6 bases and J 3 bases; bases outside gene matches: 6. The CDR3 extends over 15 amino acids. CDR3 coding DNA: TGTGCCAGCAGGTCCGGACTAGCGGGACTCTACGAGCAGTACTTC. The encoded protein is CASRSGLAGLYEQYF.

The chain joins TRBV5-1 to TRBJ1-6; D unclear. This CDR3 has 14 residues. V was clipped by 0 bases and J by 10 bases, with 11 bases between them. The V gene's germline CDR1 is SGHRS and CDR2 YFSETQ. CDR3 region: CASSLALTNSPLHF. Here the CDR3 DNA reads TGCGCCAGCAGCTTGGCCCTCACTAACTCACCCCTCCACTTT. Combining the CDR3 with reference TRBV5-1 and TRBJ1-6 gives the whole variable domain KAGVTQTPRYLIKTRGQQVTLSCSPISGHRSVSWYQQTPGQGLQFLFEYFSETQRNKGNFPGRFSGRQFSNSRSEMNVSTLELGDSALYLCASSLALTNSPLHFGNGTRLTVT.

This clone was detected a few times. The J gene is TRBJ1-5, the V gene TRBV6-2 or TRBV6-3, with no clear D. There are 15 residues in the CDR3. From germline, CDR1 is MNHEY and CDR2 SVGEGT. V was clipped by 5 bases and J by 0 bases, with 11 bases between them. Here the CDR3 reads CASSPAVGSNQPQHF. The CDR3 nucleotides are TGTGCCAGCAGTCCAGCGGTCGGTAGCAATCAGCCCCAGCATTTT.